This T cell receptor beta chain was profiled in a study of CD8 T cells in Susac syndrome. Random hexamers served to reverse transcribe roughly 0.5 to 1 ug RNA. TCRdb processed the immunoSEQ multiplex PCR reads anew with MiXCR; each CDR3 protein has one entry. The data show approximately 71,000 distinct CDR3 sequences, with over 90% seen just once and 0.095% to 0.13% held by the top ten. Germline V CDR1 and CDR2: DFQATT, SNEGSKA (reference sequence). Germline trimming cut 5 bases from V and 5 bases from J; bases unmatched to any gene: 4. This CDR3 comprises 13 residues. Material for sequencing was CD4+ T cells from PBMCs. The chain recombines TRBV20-1 with TRBJ1-4; 8 positions agree with TRBD1. This receptor was taken from a human donor with multiple sclerosis. CDR3 amino acids: CSARQGANEKLFF. CDR3 sequence (DNA): TGCAGTGCTCGGCAGGGGGCGAATGAAAAACTGTTTTTT.